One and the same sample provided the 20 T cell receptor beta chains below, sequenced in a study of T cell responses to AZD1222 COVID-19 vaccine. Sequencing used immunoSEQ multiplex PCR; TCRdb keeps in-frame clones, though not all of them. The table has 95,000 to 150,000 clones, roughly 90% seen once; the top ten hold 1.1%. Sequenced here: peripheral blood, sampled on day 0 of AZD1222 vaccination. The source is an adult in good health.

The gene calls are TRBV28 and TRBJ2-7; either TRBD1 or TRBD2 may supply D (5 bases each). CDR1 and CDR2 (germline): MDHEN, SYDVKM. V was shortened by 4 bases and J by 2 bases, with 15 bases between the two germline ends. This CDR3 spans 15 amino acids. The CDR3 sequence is CASSSPSGATYEQYF. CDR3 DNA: TGTGCCAGCAGTTCCCCCTCCGGGGCCACCTACGAGCAGTACTTC.

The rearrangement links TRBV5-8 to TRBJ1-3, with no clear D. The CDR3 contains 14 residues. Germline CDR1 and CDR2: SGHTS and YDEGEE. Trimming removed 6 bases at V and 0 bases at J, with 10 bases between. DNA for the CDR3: TGTGCCAGCAACCTCGGGGTCTCTGGAAACACCATATATTTT. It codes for CASNLGVSGNTIYF.

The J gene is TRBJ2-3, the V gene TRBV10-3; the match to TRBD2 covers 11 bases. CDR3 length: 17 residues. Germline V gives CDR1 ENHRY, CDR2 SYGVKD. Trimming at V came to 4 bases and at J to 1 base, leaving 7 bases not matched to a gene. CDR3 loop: CAISGLAGTPRTDTQYF. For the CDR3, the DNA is TGTGCCATCAGTGGACTAGCGGGAACTCCTCGCACAGATACGCAGTATTTT.

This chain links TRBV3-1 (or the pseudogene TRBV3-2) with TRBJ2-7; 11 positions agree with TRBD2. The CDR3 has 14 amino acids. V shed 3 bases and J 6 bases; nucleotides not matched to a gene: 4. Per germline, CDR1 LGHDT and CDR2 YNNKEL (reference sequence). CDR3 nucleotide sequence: TGTGCCAGCAGCCATAGCGGGGGGGGCTTCGAGCAGTACTTC. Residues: CASSHSGGGFEQYF.

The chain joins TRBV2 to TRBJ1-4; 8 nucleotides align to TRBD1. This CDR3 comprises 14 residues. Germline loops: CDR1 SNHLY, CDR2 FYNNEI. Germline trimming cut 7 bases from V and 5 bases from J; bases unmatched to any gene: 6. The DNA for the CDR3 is TGTGCCAGCAATGGACAGGGTCTAAATGAAAAACTGTTTTTT. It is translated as CASNGQGLNEKLFF.

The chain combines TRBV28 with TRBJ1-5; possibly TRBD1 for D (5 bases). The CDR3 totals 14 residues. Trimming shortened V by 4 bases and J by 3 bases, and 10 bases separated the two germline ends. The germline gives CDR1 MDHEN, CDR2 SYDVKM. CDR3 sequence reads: CASSSRAYNQPQHF. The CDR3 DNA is TGTGCCAGCAGTTCCAGGGCATACAATCAGCCCCAGCATTTT.

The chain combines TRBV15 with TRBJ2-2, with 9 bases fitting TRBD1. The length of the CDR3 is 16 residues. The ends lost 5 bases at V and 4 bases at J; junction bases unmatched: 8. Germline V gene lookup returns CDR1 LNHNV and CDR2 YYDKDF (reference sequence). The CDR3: CATSGTGRGITGELFF. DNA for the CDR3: TGTGCCACCAGCGGGACAGGGAGGGGGATCACCGGGGAGCTGTTTTTT.

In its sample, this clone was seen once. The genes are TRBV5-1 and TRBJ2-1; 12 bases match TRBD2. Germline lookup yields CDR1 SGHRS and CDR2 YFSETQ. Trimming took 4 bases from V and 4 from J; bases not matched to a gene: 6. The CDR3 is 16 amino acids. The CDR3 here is CASSLKLAGGYNEQFF. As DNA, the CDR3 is TGCGCCAGCAGCCTTAAACTAGCGGGGGGATACAATGAGCAGTTCTTC.

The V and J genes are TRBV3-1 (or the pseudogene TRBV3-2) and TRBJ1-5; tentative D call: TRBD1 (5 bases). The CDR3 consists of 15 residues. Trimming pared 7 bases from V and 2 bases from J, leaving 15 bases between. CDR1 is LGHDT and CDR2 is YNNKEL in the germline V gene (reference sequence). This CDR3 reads CASKPKTVGNQPQHF. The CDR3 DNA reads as TGTGCCAGCAAACCCAAGACAGTAGGCAATCAGCCCCAGCATTTT.

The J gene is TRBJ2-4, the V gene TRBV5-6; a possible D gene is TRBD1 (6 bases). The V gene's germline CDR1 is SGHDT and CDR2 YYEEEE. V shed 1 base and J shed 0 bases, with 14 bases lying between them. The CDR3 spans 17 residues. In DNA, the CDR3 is TGTGCCAGCAGCTTGAGGGGGTCAGGGAAAGCCAAAAACATTCAGTACTTC. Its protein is CASSLRGSGKAKNIQYF.

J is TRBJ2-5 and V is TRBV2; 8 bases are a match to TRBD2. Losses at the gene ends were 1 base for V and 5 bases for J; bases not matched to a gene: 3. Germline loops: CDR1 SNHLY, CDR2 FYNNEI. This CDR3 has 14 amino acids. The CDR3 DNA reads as TGTGCCAGCAGTGAAGTTAGCGGGACCGAGACCCAGTACTTC. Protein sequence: CASSEVSGTETQYF.

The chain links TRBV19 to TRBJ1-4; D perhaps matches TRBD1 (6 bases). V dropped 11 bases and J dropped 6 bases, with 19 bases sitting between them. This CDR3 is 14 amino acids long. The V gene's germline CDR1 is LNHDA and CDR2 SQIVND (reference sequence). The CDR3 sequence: CASSPGGADEKLFF. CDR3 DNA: TGTGCCTCCTCCCCTGGGGGCGCTGATGAAAAACTGTTTTTT.

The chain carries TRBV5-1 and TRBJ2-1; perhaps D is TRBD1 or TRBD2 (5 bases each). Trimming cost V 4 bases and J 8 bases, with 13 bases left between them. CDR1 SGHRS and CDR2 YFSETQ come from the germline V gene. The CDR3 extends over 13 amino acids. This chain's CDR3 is CASSIGTPDEQFF. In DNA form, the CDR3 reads TGCGCCAGCAGCATCGGGACCCCCGATGAGCAGTTCTTC.

Here the CDR3 reads CASSYGGRQAFF. DNA for the CDR3: TGTGCCAGCAGTTACGGGGGGAGGCAAGCTTTCTTT. The chain recombines TRBV6-5 with TRBJ1-1; D is perhaps TRBD1 (5 bases). The CDR3 length is 12 residues. Trimming took 2 bases from V and 9 from J, leaving 10 bases between them. Germline CDR1 is MNHEY and CDR2 is SVGAGI.

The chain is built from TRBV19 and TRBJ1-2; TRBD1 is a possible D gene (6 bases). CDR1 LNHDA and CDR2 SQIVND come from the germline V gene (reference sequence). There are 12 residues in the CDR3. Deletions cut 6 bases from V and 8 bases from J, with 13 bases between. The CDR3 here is CASRSGARGYTF. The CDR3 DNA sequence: TGTGCCAGTAGGTCAGGGGCGCGAGGCTACACCTTC.

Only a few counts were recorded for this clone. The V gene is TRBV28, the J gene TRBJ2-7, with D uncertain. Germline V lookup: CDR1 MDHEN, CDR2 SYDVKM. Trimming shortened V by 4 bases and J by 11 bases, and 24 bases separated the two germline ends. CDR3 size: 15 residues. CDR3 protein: CASSSSRVRWNPKYF. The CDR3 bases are TGTGCCAGCAGTTCCTCTCGGGTCAGGTGGAACCCCAAGTACTTC.

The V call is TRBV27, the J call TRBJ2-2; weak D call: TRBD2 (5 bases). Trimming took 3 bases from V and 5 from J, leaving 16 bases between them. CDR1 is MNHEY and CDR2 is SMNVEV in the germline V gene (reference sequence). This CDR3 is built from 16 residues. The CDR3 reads CASSLISPGLTGELFF. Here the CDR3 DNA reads TGTGCCAGCAGTTTGATCTCGCCGGGGTTGACCGGGGAGCTGTTTTTT.

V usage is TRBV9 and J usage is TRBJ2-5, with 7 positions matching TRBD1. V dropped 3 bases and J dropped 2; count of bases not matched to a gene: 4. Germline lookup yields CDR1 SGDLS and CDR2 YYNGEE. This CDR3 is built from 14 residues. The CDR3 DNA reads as TGTGCCAGCAGCGCCGGACAGGCTCAAGAGACCCAGTACTTC. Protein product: CASSAGQAQETQYF.

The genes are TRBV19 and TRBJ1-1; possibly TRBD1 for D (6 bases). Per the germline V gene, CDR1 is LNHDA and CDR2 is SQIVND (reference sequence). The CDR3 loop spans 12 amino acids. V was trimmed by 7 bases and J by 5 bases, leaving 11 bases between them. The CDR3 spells CASTEGETEAFF. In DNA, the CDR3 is TGTGCCAGTACCGAGGGGGAGACTGAAGCTTTCTTT.

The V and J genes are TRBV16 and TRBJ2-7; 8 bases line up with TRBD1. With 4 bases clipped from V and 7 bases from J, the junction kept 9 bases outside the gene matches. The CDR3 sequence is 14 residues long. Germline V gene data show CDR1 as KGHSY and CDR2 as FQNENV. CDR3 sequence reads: CASSRTGNPREQYF. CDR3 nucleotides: TGTGCCAGCAGCCGGACAGGGAATCCTCGTGAGCAGTACTTC.